This T cell receptor (beta chain) was captured by sequencing in a study of cytomegalovirus exposure and HLA in healthy donors. This CDR3 spans 16 amino acids. The germline V gene has CDR1 SGHDN and CDR2 FVKESK. The ends lost 4 bases at V and 5 bases at J; junction bases unmatched: 4. PCR used 60 Vbeta primers and 13 Jbeta primers. This table comes from immunoSEQ multiplex PCR, and its TCRdb copy is limited to in-frame clones, with some not included. Counted here are about 150,000 clones, roughly 88% occurring once; the ten biggest clones make up 0.45% to 0.6%. This clone has more than one count but fewer than ten. Donors were nominally healthy when sampled, though unrecorded immune exposures were likely.

This receptor was taken from a woman aged 40 to 49 in good health and CMV-seronegative. The sample consisted of PBMCs. The V gene is TRBV14, the J gene TRBJ2-2, with 13 bases that match TRBD2. The CDR3 DNA is TGTGCCAGCAGCCGGACTAGCGGGAGCTTGACCGGGGAGCTGTTTTTT. Amino acid sequence: CASSRTSGSLTGELFF. Complete variable domain (other parts from reference TRBV14 and TRBJ2-2): EAGVTQFPSHSVIEKGQTVTLRCDPISGHDNLYWYRRVMGKEIKFLLHFVKESKQDESGMPNNRFLAERTGGTYSTLKVQPAELEDSGVYFCASSRTSGSLTGELFFGEGSRLTVL.